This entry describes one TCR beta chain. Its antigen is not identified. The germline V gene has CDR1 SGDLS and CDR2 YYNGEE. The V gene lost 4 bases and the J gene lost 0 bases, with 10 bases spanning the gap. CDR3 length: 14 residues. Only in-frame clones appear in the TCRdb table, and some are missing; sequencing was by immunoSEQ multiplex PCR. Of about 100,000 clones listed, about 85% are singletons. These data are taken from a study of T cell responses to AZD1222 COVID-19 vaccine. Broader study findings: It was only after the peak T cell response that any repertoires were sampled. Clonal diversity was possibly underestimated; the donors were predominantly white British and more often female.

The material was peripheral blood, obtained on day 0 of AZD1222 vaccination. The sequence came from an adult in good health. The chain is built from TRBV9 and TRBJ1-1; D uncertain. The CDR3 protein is CASSPRGLNTEAFF. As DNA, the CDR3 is TGTGCCAGCAGCCCCCGTGGCCTGAACACTGAAGCTTTCTTT.